This TCR beta chain was profiled in a study of breast tumors, draining lymph nodes, adjacent tissues. The lymph nodes were axillary draining lymph nodes from breast cancer patients. Ten or more counts support this clonotype. Its target is unknown. Each CDR3 protein gets one entry after TCRdb re-called the multiplex PCR reads with MiXCR. The sample lists fewer than 200,000 distinct CDR3 sequences, approximately 30% seen once, with about 4.1% in the top ten. The germline V gene has CDR1 LGHDT and CDR2 YNNKEL (reference sequence). The ends were cut back, 4 bases at V and 2 bases at J, with 10 bases in the middle. The CDR3 runs 14 residues. General study results and limits: Tumor and nontumor repertoires were significantly more similar in luminal-like than in basal-like breast cancer. Most tumor T cells seemingly derive from lymph node, then expand in tumor.

The source is a female donor with breast cancer. Some clones in this sample may be carry-over from other donors' samples. Material for sequencing was axillary lymph node tissue. J is TRBJ2-3 and V is TRBV3-1, with D perhaps TRBD2 (5 bases). The CDR3 protein is CASSRRLNTDTQYF. The CDR3 DNA reads TGTGCCAGCAGCCGTCGACTAAACACAGATACGCAGTATTTT.